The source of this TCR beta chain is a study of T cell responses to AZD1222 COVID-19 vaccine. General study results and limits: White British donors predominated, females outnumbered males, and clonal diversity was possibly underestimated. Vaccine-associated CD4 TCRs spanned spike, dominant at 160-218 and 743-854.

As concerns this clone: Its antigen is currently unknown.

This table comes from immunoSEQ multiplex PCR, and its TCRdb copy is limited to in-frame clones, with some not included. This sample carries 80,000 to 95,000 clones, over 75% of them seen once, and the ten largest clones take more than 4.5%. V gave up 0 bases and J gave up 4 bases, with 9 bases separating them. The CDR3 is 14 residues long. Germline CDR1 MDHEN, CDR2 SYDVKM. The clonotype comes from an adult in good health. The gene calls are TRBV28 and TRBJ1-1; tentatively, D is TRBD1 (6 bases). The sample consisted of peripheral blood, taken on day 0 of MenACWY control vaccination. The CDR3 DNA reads TGTGCCAGCAGTTTATGGCAGGGGATCACTGAAGCTTTCTTT. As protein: CASSLWQGITEAFF.